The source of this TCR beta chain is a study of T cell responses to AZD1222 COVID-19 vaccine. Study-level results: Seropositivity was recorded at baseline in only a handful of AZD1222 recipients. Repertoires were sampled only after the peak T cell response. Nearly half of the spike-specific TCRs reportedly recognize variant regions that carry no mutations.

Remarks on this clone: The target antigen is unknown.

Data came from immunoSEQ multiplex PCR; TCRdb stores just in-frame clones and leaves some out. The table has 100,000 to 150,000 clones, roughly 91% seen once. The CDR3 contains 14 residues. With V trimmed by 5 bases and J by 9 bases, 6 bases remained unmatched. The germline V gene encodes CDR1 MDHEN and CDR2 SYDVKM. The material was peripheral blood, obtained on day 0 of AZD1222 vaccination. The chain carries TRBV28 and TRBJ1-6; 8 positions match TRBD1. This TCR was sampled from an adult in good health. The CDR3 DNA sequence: TGTGCCAGCAGTGTCGGGACAGGATCTTCACCCCTCCACTTT. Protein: CASSVGTGSSPLHF.